A selection of T cell receptor beta chains follows, all from one sample in a study of T cells in Graves' hyperthyroidism and ophthalmopathy. TCRdb processed the multiplex PCR reads anew with MiXCR; each CDR3 protein has one entry. This repertoire shows around 570,000 distinct CDR3 sequences, 20% found once; its top ten account for over 45%. Sequencing was done on a sample of blood. The receptors here all came from a man aged 40-50 years with Graves' ophthalmopathy. Both conserved end residues are trimmed from each CDR3. The order of the fields is D gene, V gene, J gene, CDR3 protein. The D gene is left open where the match is weak.

.	TRBV5-6	TRBJ2-5	ASSPRQNGETQY
.	TRBV7-2	TRBJ2-7	ASSRDWVSYEQY
.	TRBV28	TRBJ1-1	ASSSMGTANTEAF
.	TRBV28	TRBJ2-5	ASSDYRRYQETQY
.	TRBV12-3/TRBV12-4	TRBJ1-2	ASNPHQGAYGYT
.	TRBV5-1	TRBJ1-2	ASSIPGKEREYGYT
TRBD2	TRBV7-3	TRBJ2-2	ASSLTLGLAETGELF
.	TRBV12-3/TRBV12-4	TRBJ1-1	ASSLTTWGEEAF
.	TRBV9	TRBJ2-1	ASSPTGGSHYNEQF
.	TRBV11-2	TRBJ2-5	ASSSQGWSQETQY
.	TRBV11-2	TRBJ2-7	ASSFRQVSYEQY
.	TRBV7-2	TRBJ2-7	ASTFRDSTYEQY
.	TRBV20-1	TRBJ1-4	SAGDSSVANEKLF
.	TRBV29-1	TRBJ1-1	SVDYMAQAEAF
.	TRBV12-3/TRBV12-4	TRBJ1-2	ASSLSFPGMYT
TRBD2	TRBV20-1	TRBJ2-5	SARYSGEETQY
.	TRBV27	TRBJ2-4	ASGTAENIQY
.	TRBV11-2	TRBJ2-7	ASSLDTQITYEQY
.	TRBV20-1	TRBJ1-1	SARPDGTGTEAF
.	TRBV2	TRBJ1-2	ASSDGVRSYGYT
.	TRBV6-5	TRBJ1-5	ASSSSGTQPQH
.	TRBV7-8	TRBJ2-5	ASSPAETKETQY